This T cell receptor beta chain is from a study of OX40 agonist ivuxolimab in advanced cancers. Study context: Ivuxolimab, which is an agonistic anti-OX40 (CD134) antibody, was administered to the patients. In this trial design, patients received ivuxolimab intravenously at 0.01 to 10 mg/kg every 2 weeks. Three patients, one with hepatocellular carcinoma and two with cutaneous melanoma, responded partially.

CDR3 length: 16 amino acids. V shed 7 bases and J shed 3 bases, with 19 bases lying between them. Germline V lookup: CDR1 MDHEN, CDR2 SYDVKM. Some clones are missing from TCRdb's copy, which holds only in-frame ones; the method was immunoSEQ multiplex PCR. The sample consists of approximately 74,000 clones, 80% to 95% of them appearing once. To note about this clone: Its antigen is unknown.

Study observations and caveats: Clones of CD4+ and CD8+ blood T cells grew by week 6 at doses of 0.1 to 3.0 mg/kg.

The TCR sequence derives from an adult with an advanced solid tumor such as melanoma, head and neck, liver or kidney cancer. The sample was CD4+ or CD8+ T cells sorted from blood, taken in a trial of the OX40 agonist ivuxolimab. The V gene is TRBV28, the J gene TRBJ2-4; either TRBD1 or TRBD2 may supply D (5 bases each). The CDR3 region has the DNA TGTGCCAGCATCGAAACCCCCAGGGCGGGCAAAAACATTCAGTACTTC. This sequence encodes CASIETPRAGKNIQYF.